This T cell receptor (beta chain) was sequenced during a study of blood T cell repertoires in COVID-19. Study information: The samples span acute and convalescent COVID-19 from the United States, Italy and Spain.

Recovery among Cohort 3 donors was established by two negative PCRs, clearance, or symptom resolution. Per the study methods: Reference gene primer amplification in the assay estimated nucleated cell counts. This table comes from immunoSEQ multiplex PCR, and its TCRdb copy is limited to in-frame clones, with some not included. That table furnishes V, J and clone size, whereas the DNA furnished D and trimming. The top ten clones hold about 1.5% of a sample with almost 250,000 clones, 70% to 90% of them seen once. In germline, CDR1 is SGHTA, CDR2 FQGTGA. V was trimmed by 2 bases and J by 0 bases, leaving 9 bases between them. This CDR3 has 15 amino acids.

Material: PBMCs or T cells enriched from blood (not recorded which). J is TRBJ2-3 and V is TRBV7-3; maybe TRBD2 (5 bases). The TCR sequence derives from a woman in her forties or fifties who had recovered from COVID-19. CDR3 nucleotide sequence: TGTGCCAGCAGCTTATTCCGGGATAGCACAGATACGCAGTATTTT. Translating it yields CASSLFRDSTDTQYF.